This T cell receptor beta chain was sequenced in a study of blood T cell repertoires in COVID-19. Study in general: Sample material is recorded as cDNA or gDNA derived from T cells, B-cell-depleted T cells, or PBMCs.

CDR3 size: 14 residues. After removal of 8 bases from V and 10 bases from J, the junction contained 13 bases not matched to a gene. The germline V gene has CDR1 MDHEN and CDR2 SYDVKM. Authors' data handling: Reference gene primer amplification gave estimated nucleated cell counts. Libraries were prepared by immunoSEQ multiplex PCR; TCRdb keeps only in-frame clonotypes and omits some of them. V, J and clone size are those of that table, while D and trimming were read from the DNA. The sample has approximately 50,000 clones, around 85% seen once; the top ten hold under 6.5%. This receptor was obtained from a man aged 55 to 70 with acute or convalescent COVID-19. This sequence joins TRBV28 and TRBJ1-4, with TRBD1 matching 7 bases. Sample: peripheral blood. CDR3 region: CASRLGAQGGKLFF. CDR3 DNA sequence: TGTGCCAGCCGCCTCGGAGCCCAGGGGGGAAAACTGTTTTTT.